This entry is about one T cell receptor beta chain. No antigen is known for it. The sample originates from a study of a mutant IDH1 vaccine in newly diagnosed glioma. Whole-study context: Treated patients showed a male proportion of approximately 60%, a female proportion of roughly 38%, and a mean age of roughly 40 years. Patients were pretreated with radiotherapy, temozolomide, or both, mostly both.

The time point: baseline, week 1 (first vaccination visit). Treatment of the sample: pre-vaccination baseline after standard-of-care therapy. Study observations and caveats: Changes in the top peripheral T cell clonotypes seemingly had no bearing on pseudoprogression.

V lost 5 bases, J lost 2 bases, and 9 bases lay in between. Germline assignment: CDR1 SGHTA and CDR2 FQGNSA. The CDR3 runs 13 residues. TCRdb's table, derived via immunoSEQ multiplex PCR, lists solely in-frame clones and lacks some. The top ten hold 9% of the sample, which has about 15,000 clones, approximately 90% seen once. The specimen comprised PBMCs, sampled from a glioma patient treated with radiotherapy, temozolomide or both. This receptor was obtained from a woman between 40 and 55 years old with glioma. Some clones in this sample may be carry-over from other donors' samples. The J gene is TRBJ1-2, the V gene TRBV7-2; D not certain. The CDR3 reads CASSPSENYGYTF. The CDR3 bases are TGTGCCAGCAGCCCATCCGAGAACTATGGCTACACCTTC.